One TCR beta chain is described in this entry. This sample is part of a study of blood T cell repertoires in COVID-19. Across the study: In each case, the material was cDNA or gDNA derived from T cells, B-cell-depleted T cells, or PBMCs.

CDR1 is SGHRS and CDR2 is YFSETQ in the germline V gene. CDR3 size: 14 residues. The germline V and J ends were trimmed by 4 bases and 3 bases, with 14 bases remaining between them. Some clones are missing from TCRdb's copy, which holds only in-frame ones; the method was immunoSEQ multiplex PCR. The sample holds 200,000 or so clones, 88% seen once. The rearrangement uses TRBV5-1 and TRBJ2-7; D remains unclear. The clonotype originates from a man between 65 and 85 years old with acute or convalescent COVID-19. Sequencing was performed on peripheral blood. As DNA, the CDR3 is TGCGCCAGCAGCCTCGAGGCTAGTATCTACGAGCAGTACTTC. Translation: CASSLEASIYEQYF.